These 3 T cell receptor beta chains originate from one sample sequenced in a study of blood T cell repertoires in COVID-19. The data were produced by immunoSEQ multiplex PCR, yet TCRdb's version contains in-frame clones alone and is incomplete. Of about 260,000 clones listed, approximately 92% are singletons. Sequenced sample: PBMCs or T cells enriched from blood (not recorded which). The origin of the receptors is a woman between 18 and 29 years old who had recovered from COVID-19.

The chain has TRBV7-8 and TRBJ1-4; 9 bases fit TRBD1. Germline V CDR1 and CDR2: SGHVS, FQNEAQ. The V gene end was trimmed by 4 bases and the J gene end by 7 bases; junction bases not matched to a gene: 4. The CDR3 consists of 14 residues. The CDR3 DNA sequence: TGTGCCAGCAGCTGGACAGGGGAGGGTGAAAAACTGTTTTTT. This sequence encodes CASSWTGEGEKLFF. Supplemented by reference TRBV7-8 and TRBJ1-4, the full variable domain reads GAGVSQSPRYKVAKRGQDVALRCDPISGHVSLFWYQQALGQGPEFLTYFQNEAQLDKSGLPSDRFFAERPEGSVSTLKIQRTQQEDSAVYLCASSWTGEGEKLFFGSGTQLSVL.

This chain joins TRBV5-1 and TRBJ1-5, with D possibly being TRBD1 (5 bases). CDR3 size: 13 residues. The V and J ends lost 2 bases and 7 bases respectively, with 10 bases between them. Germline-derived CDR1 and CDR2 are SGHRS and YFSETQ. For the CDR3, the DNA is TGCGCCAGCAGCTTAGGGGTCGAACAGCCCCAGCATTTT. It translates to CASSLGVEQPQHF.

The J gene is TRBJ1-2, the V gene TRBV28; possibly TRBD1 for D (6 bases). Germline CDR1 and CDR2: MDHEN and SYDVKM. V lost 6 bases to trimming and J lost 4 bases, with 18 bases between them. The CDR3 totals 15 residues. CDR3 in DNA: TGTGCCAGCAGCAGGAGGGGGGGAGATATCTATGGCTACACCTTC. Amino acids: CASSRRGGDIYGYTF.